The 16 T cell receptor beta chains in this list originate from one sample, sequenced in a study of radiotherapy plus CTLA-4 blockade in lung cancer. TCRdb keeps only in-frame clones here, not all; method: immunoSEQ multiplex PCR. The data contain some 46,000 clones, 75% to 85% of them singletons. The specimen was peripheral blood, collected from a patient treated with radiotherapy plus ipilimumab. The receptors here all came from a human donor with non-small cell lung cancer who had stable disease on radiotherapy plus ipilimumab.

This chain uses TRBV9 with TRBJ1-3, with D tentatively TRBD1 (5 bases). Trimming pared 4 bases from V and 8 bases from J, leaving 10 bases between. This CDR3 contains 12 residues. Germline CDR1 SGDLS, CDR2 YYNGEE. CDR3: CASSTQGHTIYF. The CDR3 bases are TGTGCCAGCAGCACCCAGGGCCACACCATATATTTT.

This chain joins TRBV27 and TRBJ2-2, with TRBD2 matching over 9 bases. Germline V gene data show CDR1 as MNHEY and CDR2 as SMNVEV (reference sequence). Trimming removed 3 bases from V and 4 bases from J; junction bases left unmatched: 6. The CDR3 runs to 16 residues. Written as DNA, the CDR3 is TGTGCCAGCAGTTTTGCGGGAGGGGATAGCACCGGGGAGCTGTTTTTT. It yields the protein CASSFAGGDSTGELFF.

The chain couples TRBV6-5 to TRBJ1-5; D is uncertain. Germline V lookup: CDR1 MNHEY, CDR2 SVGAGI. This CDR3 spans 14 amino acids. Deletions cut 6 bases from V and 0 bases from J, with 9 bases between. The CDR3 sequence: CASSRAISNQPQHF. DNA for the CDR3: TGTGCCAGCAGCCGAGCGATTAGCAATCAGCCCCAGCATTTT.

The rearrangement links TRBV4-3 to TRBJ1-1, with 7 bases lining up with TRBD1. Germline V gene sequence: CDR1 LGHNA, CDR2 YSLEER. The CDR3 totals 14 residues. Unmatched junction bases numbered 6, after V lost 2 bases and J lost 6 bases. CDR3 residues: CASSQPDRLSEAFF. The CDR3, as DNA: TGCGCCAGCAGCCAACCGGACAGGCTGTCTGAAGCTTTCTTT.

This chain uses TRBV27 with TRBJ2-7, with TRBD1 as a possible D gene (6 bases). CDR1 and CDR2 from the germline V gene are MNHEY and SMNVEV (reference sequence). Trimming pared 3 bases from V and 2 bases from J, leaving 8 bases between. There are 13 residues in the CDR3. CDR3 region: CASSFGQPYEQYF. The CDR3 DNA sequence: TGTGCCAGCAGTTTCGGACAGCCCTACGAGCAGTACTTC.

The V call is TRBV11-2, the J call TRBJ2-7, with D perhaps matching TRBD2 (5 bases). This CDR3 region has 15 residues. V shed 0 bases and J shed 4 bases, with 13 bases lying between them. From germline, CDR1 is SGHAT and CDR2 FQNNGV. The CDR3 sequence is CASSLDRGLFYEQYF. The CDR3 DNA follows: TGTGCCAGCAGCTTAGATCGCGGACTGTTTTACGAGCAGTACTTC.

The rearrangement uses TRBV18 and TRBJ1-4; D not certain. The CDR3 spans 14 residues. CDR1 and CDR2 (germline): KGHSH, LQKENI. The V and J ends lost 6 bases and 6 bases respectively, with 14 bases between them. The CDR3 coding sequence is TGTGCCAGCTCCTCAGAATGGCAGGATGAAAAACTGTTTTTT. Translated: CASSSEWQDEKLFF.

The gene calls are TRBV7-6 and TRBJ2-7; TRBD1 matches 8 bases. Germline V gene data show CDR1 as SGHVS and CDR2 as FNYEAQ. The CDR3 extends over 20 amino acids. V shed 3 bases, J shed 0 bases, and the junction held 19 bases outside the gene matches. The chain's CDR3 is CASSFARAFSQGAFSYEQYF. CDR3 nucleotides: TGTGCCAGCAGCTTTGCCCGCGCATTCTCGCAGGGGGCTTTCTCCTACGAGCAGTACTTC.

This clone was seen only a few times. The chain carries TRBV28 and TRBJ2-7; the match to TRBD1 covers 9 bases. Germline lookup yields CDR1 MDHEN and CDR2 SYDVKM. The CDR3 spans 18 residues. Trimming at V came to 6 bases and at J to 6 bases, leaving 21 bases not matched to a gene. CDR3 nucleotide sequence: TGTGCCAGCAGCCTAATCTCCGGGGGACAGGGAATCTTGGGCGAGCAGTACTTC. It is translated as CASSLISGGQGILGEQYF.

The chain recombines TRBV28 with TRBJ2-5; D is ambiguous. Judging by the DNA end, TRBJ2-7 fits better; the J call may be wrong. Germline CDR1 reads MDHEN; CDR2 reads SYDVKM. There are 11 residues in the CDR3. The CDR3 region is CASSSHYEQYF. The DNA for the CDR3 is TGTGCCAGCAGTTCACACTACGAGCAGTACTTC.

The rearrangement uses TRBV28 and TRBJ2-7; a weak D match, TRBD2 (6 bases). The V end was cut by 2 bases, the J end by 0 bases, with 11 bases between. The CDR3 runs to 15 residues. Looked up from germline, CDR1 is MDHEN and CDR2 is SYDVKM. The CDR3 DNA sequence: TGTGCCAGCAGTTTAAAGGGACTTAGCTCCTACGAGCAGTACTTC. It encodes CASSLKGLSSYEQYF.

The genes are TRBV25-1 and TRBJ1-2, with D perhaps matching TRBD1 (6 bases). The CDR3 is 11 amino acids. Deletions cut 4 bases from V and 7 bases from J, with 7 bases between. Germline-derived CDR1 and CDR2 are MGHDK and SYGVNS. The CDR3 DNA reads TGTGCCAGCAGTGCAGGGGCTGGCTACACCTTC. This gives the protein CASSAGAGYTF.

The gene calls are TRBV5-1 and TRBJ1-2; 7 bases map to TRBD1. This CDR3 comprises 14 residues. With 0 bases clipped from V and 7 bases from J, the junction kept 6 bases outside the gene matches. Germline loops: CDR1 SGHRS, CDR2 YFSETQ. The CDR3 region has the DNA TGCGCCAGCAGCTTGGTATCAGGGGGTTCTGGCTACACCTTC. It yields the protein CASSLVSGGSGYTF.

J is TRBJ2-5 and V is TRBV5-6, with D maybe TRBD2 (5 bases). Germline values: CDR1 SGHDT, CDR2 YYEEEE. CDR3 length equals 16 residues. V was pared by 0 bases and J by 5 bases, with 17 bases between. Written as DNA, the CDR3 is TGTGCCAGCAGCTTGGCGCGTAAGGAGGATCGGGAGACCCAGTACTTC. This sequence encodes CASSLARKEDRETQYF.

The rearrangement joins TRBV7-2 to TRBJ1-2; D possibly corresponds to TRBD1 (5 bases). CDR3 length equals 15 residues. V was trimmed by 1 base and J by 4 bases, leaving 13 bases between them. Per the germline V gene, CDR1 is SGHTA and CDR2 is FQGNSA. CDR3 sequence: CASSLVRRQGYGYTF. DNA of the CDR3: TGTGCCAGCAGCTTAGTTCGGCGTCAGGGCTATGGCTACACCTTC.

With regard to this clone: The sample carries other DNA sequences with the same CDR3. This chain uses TRBV5-1 with TRBJ1-5; 10 nucleotides match TRBD1. V was clipped by 0 bases and J by 6 bases; unmatched bases: 3. Germline loops: CDR1 SGHRS, CDR2 YFSETQ. The length of the CDR3 is 15 residues. CDR3 protein: CASSLGQGAGQPQHF. The CDR3 coding sequence is TGCGCCAGCAGCTTGGGACAGGGGGCTGGTCAGCCCCAGCATTTT.